This T cell receptor beta chain came from a study of blood T cell repertoires in COVID-19. Study-level information: Both acute and convalescent COVID-19 samples were obtained from the United States, Italy and Spain. PBMCs, B-cell-depleted T cells, or T cells were the source of the cDNA or gDNA that made up the material.

V lost 5 bases and J lost 0; bases outside the gene matches: 14. CDR3 size: 19 residues. CDR1 is MNHEY and CDR2 is SMNVEV in the germline V gene (reference sequence). Per the original data handling: Estimation of nucleated cell counts was performed using reference gene primer amplification. Repertoires were generated with immunoSEQ multiplex PCR, while TCRdb's copy carries only in-frame clones and drops some. Clone size and V and J calls were adopted from that table, with D and trimming inferred from the DNA. Of 100,000 or so clones in the sample, approximately 84% were seen once. This clone turned up a few times.

Sequencing used peripheral blood. V gene TRBV27 combines with J gene TRBJ2-1, with TRBD2 matching over 9 bases. The TCR comes from a man in his forties or fifties with active or convalescent COVID-19. CDR3 DNA sequence: TGTGCCAGCAGTAAAAAGCGGGGGGAAACCTCTAGCTCCTACAATGAGCAGTTCTTC. Residues: CASSKKRGETSSSYNEQFF.